A single sample gave rise to the 5 T cell receptor beta chains below, sequenced in a study of spatial heterogeneity in lung cancer. Study-level points and caveats: Tracking of tumor mutation counts was seen in expanded intratumoral alpha and beta TCR counts.

MiXCR, applied by TCRdb to the 5' RACE reads, yields one record per CDR3 protein. This sample yields fewer than 25,000 distinct CDR3 sequences, of which 4% to 5.5% are seen a single time; 7.5% to 10% belongs to the top ten. The sample's time point: sample taken at primary tumor resection. The antigens for these receptors are not known. The specimen comprised lung tumor tissue, sampled at surgery. The receptor set was obtained from a male donor with early-stage non-small cell lung cancer.

This clonotype was recorded many times. V and J are TRBV18 and TRBJ1-1; D unresolved. This CDR3 has 14 residues. Germline assignment: CDR1 KGHSH and CDR2 LQKENI. The germline V and J ends were trimmed by 8 bases and 1 base, with 14 bases remaining between them. The CDR3 DNA reads as TGTGCCAGCCGAGGTCGGCGGGAGAACACTGAAGCTTTCTTT. Translation gives CASRGRRENTEAFF.

This clonotype appeared many times. The chain is built from TRBV10-3 and TRBJ2-1, with D perhaps assigned TRBD1 or TRBD2 (5 bases each). CDR3 length: 14 amino acids. Germline V gives CDR1 ENHRY, CDR2 SYGVKD. The V end lost 0 bases, the J end lost 14 bases, and 17 bases lay between the germline ends. This chain's CDR3 is CAISESGHPRGEFF. CDR3 coding DNA: TGTGCCATCAGTGAGTCGGGGCACCCTCGGGGTGAGTTCTTC.

The sample holds many counts of this clonotype. The chain uses TRBV6-4 and TRBJ1-5, with D uncertain. The germline V gene has CDR1 MRHNA and CDR2 SNTAGT. V was cut by 0 bases and J by 3 bases, with 9 bases left in between. This CDR3 has 15 amino acids. The CDR3 DNA sequence: TGTGCCAGCAGTGACTCGAAAGGGTCCAATCAGCCCCAGCATTTT. Translated, it gives CASSDSKGSNQPQHF.

This clonotype has ten or more counts. This chain uses TRBV29-1 with TRBJ2-2, with D possibly being TRBD2 (5 bases). The germline V and J ends were trimmed by 3 bases and 6 bases, with 14 bases remaining between them. Looked up from germline, CDR1 is SQVTM and CDR2 is ANQGSEA. The CDR3 extends over 14 amino acids. Here the CDR3 reads CSVERAALAGELFF. The DNA for the CDR3 is TGCAGCGTTGAGAGGGCAGCCTTGGCCGGGGAGCTGTTTTTT.

The table lists this clonotype with many counts. Sequence at one end of the junction differs from germline and may be a read error. The rearrangement joins TRBV20-1 to TRBJ1-2, with 7 bases matching TRBD1. This CDR3 has 15 residues. The germline gives CDR1 DFQATT, CDR2 SNEGSKA (reference sequence). This chain's CDR3 is CSGRGQDPANYGYTF. The DNA of the CDR3 is TGCAGTGGTAGAGGACAGGATCCTGCTAACTATGGCTACACCTTC.